Described below is a single TCR beta chain sequence and its context. The data were produced by immunoSEQ multiplex PCR, yet TCRdb's version contains in-frame clones alone and is incomplete. The repertoire holds around 620,000 clones, 90% seen once, with under 0.3% in the top ten. The germline V gene encodes CDR1 MNHNS and CDR2 SASEGT. The V gene end was trimmed by 4 bases and the J gene end by 3 bases; junction bases not matched to a gene: 10. The CDR3 loop spans 16 amino acids. This sample was included in a study of blood T cell repertoires in COVID-19. Study-wide context: From the United States, Italy and Spain came samples of acute and convalescent COVID-19.

This chain joins TRBV6-1 and TRBJ2-3; 7 bases align to TRBD2. The sequenced sample consisted of peripheral blood. The source is a woman aged 18-30 years with acute or convalescent COVID-19. The DNA for the CDR3 is TGTGCCAGCAGTGCCCGGGACTATACCTTTACAGATACGCAGTATTTT. Its protein is CASSARDYTFTDTQYF.